Shown below are 27 T cell receptor beta chains from a single sample sequenced in a study of T cell responses to AZD1222 COVID-19 vaccine. Sequenced by immunoSEQ multiplex PCR; TCRdb stores in-frame clones only, minus some. The table records about 64,000 clones, 75% to 85% of them present only once. The source material was peripheral blood, sampled 28 days after the second AZD1222 dose. The receptors stem from an adult who received the AZD1222 COVID-19 vaccine.

This chain links TRBV23-1 with TRBJ2-4; D is uncertain. TRBV23-1 is an ORF, with its function uncertain. V lost 8 bases and J 0 bases, leaving 8 bases between the germline ends. This CDR3 has 13 residues. The CDR3 is CASGPQAKNIQYF. In DNA, the CDR3 is TGCGCCAGCGGGCCCCAAGCCAAAAACATTCAGTACTTC.

V gene TRBV11-2 combines with J gene TRBJ1-2; D is possibly TRBD1 (6 bases). The CDR3 has 12 amino acids. The germline V gene has CDR1 SGHAT and CDR2 FQNNGV. Trimming shortened V by 8 bases and J by 5 bases, and 12 bases separated the two germline ends. The CDR3 protein is CASRRGTYGYTF. Written as DNA, the CDR3 is TGTGCCAGCCGGAGGGGGACGTATGGCTACACCTTC.

V and J are TRBV4-1 and TRBJ1-1; 11 bases fit TRBD1. CDR3 length: 15 amino acids. The germline CDR1 and CDR2 sequences are MGHRA and YSYEKL. The J segment lost 6 bases and the V segment lost 4 bases, leaving 7 bases of the junction unmatched. The CDR3 DNA reads as TGCGCCAGCAGCCCGGGACAGGGGGTAAGCGCTGAAGCTTTCTTT. Translated: CASSPGQGVSAEAFF.

The chain carries TRBV21-1 and TRBJ2-7; the tabulated D call, TRBD1, remains unverified against the DNA. TRBV21-1 is noted as a pseudogene. The CDR3 loop spans 17 amino acids. This chain's CDR3 is CASITLIDRGLSYEQYF. CDR3 nucleotides: TGTGCCAGCATAACTTTGATAGACAGGGGGCTCTCCTACGAGCAGTACTTC.

The V gene is TRBV10-3, the J gene TRBJ2-7; 11 bases are shared with TRBD2. Germline CDR1 and CDR2: ENHRY and SYGVKD. V was clipped by 0 bases and J by 4 bases; unmatched bases: 5. CDR3 length: 16 amino acids. The CDR3 DNA sequence: TGTGCCATCAGTGAGTCGAGACTAGCGGGGATGTACGAGCAGTACTTC. It codes for CAISESRLAGMYEQYF.

This chain joins TRBV4-2 and TRBJ2-1, with a tentative D call TRBD1 (6 bases). Germline values: CDR1 LGHNA, CDR2 YNFKEQ. The V end was cut by 0 bases, the J end by 12 bases, with 12 bases between. The CDR3 totals 13 residues. The CDR3 DNA reads TGTGCCAGCAGCCAAGACCAGGGGATGGTGCAGTTCTTC. The encoded protein is CASSQDQGMVQFF.

In this sample, this clone turned up once. The chain employs TRBV15 and TRBJ2-5; D may be TRBD1 (6 bases). Germline loops: CDR1 LNHNV, CDR2 YYDKDF (reference sequence). Trimming cost V 0 bases and J 4 bases, with 12 bases left between them. The CDR3 runs 15 residues. The CDR3 region is CATSRDRGKLETQYF. The CDR3 DNA is TGTGCCACCAGCAGAGACAGGGGAAAGCTAGAGACCCAGTACTTC.

The chain recombines TRBV29-1 with TRBJ2-5; 10 bases match TRBD2. CDR1 is SQVTM, CDR2 ANQGSEA, per germline. This CDR3 contains 15 residues. Trimming took 7 bases from V and 5 from J; bases not matched to a gene: 13. The CDR3 loop reads CSAGLSGGTRETQYF. CDR3 in DNA: TGCAGCGCGGGACTTAGCGGGGGGACTCGGGAGACCCAGTACTTC.

The chain uses TRBV5-4 and TRBJ2-7, with 7 bases matching TRBD1. Germline V gives CDR1 SGHNT, CDR2 YYREEE (reference sequence). The CDR3 totals 15 residues. J was trimmed by 3 bases and V by 4 bases; bases with no gene match: 10. The CDR3 protein is CASSPRQGLGYEQYF. The CDR3 coding sequence is TGTGCCAGCAGCCCAAGACAGGGCCTAGGCTACGAGCAGTACTTC.

V is TRBV2 and J is TRBJ1-1, with D unclear. Trimming took 6 bases from V and 3 from J, leaving 5 bases between them. Germline V lookup: CDR1 SNHLY, CDR2 FYNNEI. The CDR3 runs 11 residues. As DNA, the CDR3 is TGTGCCAGCAGGTTAGACACTGAAGCTTTCTTT. Its translation: CASRLDTEAFF.

The rearrangement joins TRBV5-1 to TRBJ2-7; D is unclear. Per the germline V gene, CDR1 is SGHRS and CDR2 is YFSETQ. V lost 0 bases to trimming and J lost 2 bases, with 9 bases between them. The CDR3 has 14 amino acids. The CDR3 region is CASSLEGHPYEQYF. The CDR3, as DNA: TGCGCCAGCAGCTTGGAAGGGCATCCCTACGAGCAGTACTTC.

A few counts support this clone. This chain links TRBV2 with TRBJ2-1; no clear D. CDR3 length equals 14 residues. Germline values: CDR1 SNHLY, CDR2 FYNNEI. V was shortened by 7 bases and J by 6 bases, with 16 bases between the two germline ends. This chain's CDR3 is CASTTLVIGNEQFF. Written as DNA, the CDR3 is TGTGCCAGCACGACCCTAGTAATCGGCAATGAGCAGTTCTTC.

This clone was seen just once. The CDR3 DNA follows: TGTGCCAGCTCCGGCGGGATTGGGGATGGTACTGAAGCTTTCTTT. Amino acids: CASSGGIGDGTEAFF. The chain combines TRBV18 with TRBJ1-1, with unresolved D. V was pared by 6 bases and J by 5 bases, with 19 bases between. Germline-derived CDR1 and CDR2 are KGHSH and LQKENI. The CDR3 is 15 residues long.

CDR3 in amino acids: CASSSGEGGYTF. The CDR3, as DNA: TGTGCCAGCAGTTCAGGGGAGGGGGGCTACACCTTC. The V and J genes are TRBV6-6 and TRBJ1-2; perhaps TRBD1 as D (6 bases). From germline, CDR1 is MNHNY and CDR2 SVGAGI (reference sequence). Trimming pared 4 bases from V and 8 bases from J, leaving 11 bases between. This CDR3 is built from 12 residues.

V gene TRBV5-6 combines with J gene TRBJ1-2; D call uncertain. V lost 2 bases, J lost 7 bases, and 15 bases lay in between. The length of the CDR3 is 14 residues. Germline values: CDR1 SGHDT, CDR2 YYEEEE. The CDR3 loop reads CASSFYVTAGGYTF. CDR3 coding DNA: TGTGCCAGCAGCTTTTACGTGACGGCGGGTGGCTACACCTTC.

This clone was detected a few times. The junction departs from the called germline gene at one end, perhaps through a read error. The chain combines TRBV7-7 with TRBJ2-2; D not certain. There are 16 residues in the CDR3. Looked up from germline, CDR1 is SSHAT and CDR2 is FNYEAQ (reference sequence). CDR3 nucleotide sequence: TGTGCTAGCAGCCGCGGTGCGGCTAGGAACACCGGGGAGCTGTTTTTT. It translates to CASSRGAARNTGELFF.

The rearrangement joins TRBV30 to TRBJ1-6; maybe TRBD1 (6 bases). In germline, CDR1 is GTSNPN, CDR2 SVGIG (reference sequence). The CDR3 consists of 14 residues. The ends were cut back, 0 bases at V and 12 bases at J, with 15 bases in the middle. CDR3 loop: CAWSVISRGQPLHF. The CDR3 DNA reads as TGTGCCTGGAGTGTAATTAGCAGGGGCCAACCCCTCCACTTT. The whole variable domain, filled in from reference TRBV30 and TRBJ1-6, reads SQTIHQWPATLVQPVGSPLSLECTVEGTSNPNLYWYRQAAGRGLQLLFYSVGIGQISSEVPQNLSASRPQDRQFILSSKKLLLSDSGFYLCAWSVISRGQPLHFGNGTRLTVT.

The V and J genes are TRBV7-8 and TRBJ2-5, with D perhaps assigned TRBD1 or TRBD2 (5 bases each). Germline V gene sequence: CDR1 SGHVS, CDR2 FQNEAQ. The V end was cut by 2 bases, the J end by 0 bases, with 19 bases between. There are 18 residues in the CDR3. CDR3 nucleotides: TGTGCCAGCAGCTTAATTGTGGGACCTGAAAAGTACCAAGAGACCCAGTACTTC. It encodes CASSLIVGPEKYQETQYF.

On this clone itself: A read error may produce the germline difference seen at one junction end. The genes are TRBV7-7 and TRBJ2-2, with TRBD1 as a possible D gene (6 bases). This CDR3 has 14 amino acids. Germline CDR1 is SSHAT and CDR2 is FNYEAQ (reference sequence). The CDR3 loop is CASSLGGNTGELFF. The CDR3 bases are TGTGCTAGCAGCTTAGGGGGGAACACCGGGGAGCTGTTTTTT. Full variable domain (outside the CDR3, taken from reference TRBV7-7 and TRBJ2-2): GAGVSQSPRYKVTKRGQDVTLRCDPISSHATLYWYQQALGQGPEFLTYFNYEAQPDKSGLPSDRFSAERPEGSISTLTIQRTEQRDSAMYRCASSLGGNTGELFFGEGSRLTVL.

The V call is TRBV28, the J call TRBJ1-2; D remains unclear. The germline V gene has CDR1 MDHEN and CDR2 SYDVKM. Trimming removed 11 bases at V and 1 base at J, with 11 bases between. The CDR3 runs to 12 residues. The CDR3 DNA sequence: TGTGCCTCCATGGGTAGTAACTATGGCTACACCTTC. Amino acid sequence: CASMGSNYGYTF.

The genes are TRBV27 and TRBJ2-1, with a weak D call TRBD1 (6 bases). V was cut by 11 bases and J by 0 bases, with 20 bases left in between. CDR1 and CDR2 (germline): MNHEY, SMNVEV (reference sequence). The CDR3 is 16 amino acids. The CDR3, as DNA: TGTGCCGCTAGACGTGGGGACAAAAGCTCCTACAATGAGCAGTTCTTC. It encodes CAARRGDKSSYNEQFF.

The rearrangement links TRBV6-2 or TRBV6-3 to TRBJ1-2; D gene ambiguous. The V and J ends lost 5 bases and 0 bases respectively, with 7 bases between them. Per the germline V gene, CDR1 is MNHEY and CDR2 is SVGEGT. CDR3 length equals 13 residues. The CDR3 nucleotides are TGTGCCAGCAGTATTGACACTAACTATGGCTACACCTTC. This gives the protein CASSIDTNYGYTF.

A remark on this clone: Distinct nucleotide sequences in the sample also encode this CDR3. The rearrangement links TRBV28 to TRBJ1-2; D is ambiguous. There are 13 residues in the CDR3. V was shortened by 3 bases and J by 1 base, with 6 bases between the two germline ends. Germline CDR1 reads MDHEN; CDR2 reads SYDVKM. The CDR3 coding sequence is TGTGCCAGCAGTTTGACGGGTAACTATGGCTACACCTTC. This codes for CASSLTGNYGYTF.

The rearrangement joins TRBV7-9 to TRBJ2-7; TRBD2 might be the D (5 bases). The V and J ends lost 5 bases and 7 bases respectively, with 18 bases between them. CDR3 length: 14 amino acids. Germline loops: CDR1 SEHNR, CDR2 FQNEAQ (reference sequence). The CDR3 coding sequence is TGTGCCAGCAGCCCTAGAGGGTCCCCTAGGGAGCAGTACTTC. Protein product: CASSPRGSPREQYF.

The J gene is TRBJ1-5, the V gene TRBV6-1, with unresolved D. Germline V gene data show CDR1 as MNHNS and CDR2 as SASEGT. This CDR3 comprises 13 residues. Trimming took off 2 bases at V and 3 bases at J, with 5 bases between the two ends. CDR3 in amino acids: CASSESINQPQHF. The DNA of the CDR3 is TGTGCCAGCAGTGAATCTATCAATCAGCCCCAGCATTTT.

This clone was recorded a few times. The J gene is TRBJ2-1, the V gene TRBV4-1, with D possibly matching TRBD2 (7 bases). The CDR3 consists of 19 residues. CDR1 MGHRA and CDR2 YSYEKL come from the germline V gene. V dropped 4 bases and J dropped 5 bases, with 27 bases sitting between them. The CDR3, as DNA: TGCGCCAGCAGCCCTCACTCGGGCTGGGGGGGCAAGGGAAACAATGAGCAGTTCTTC. Its translation: CASSPHSGWGGKGNNEQFF.

This clone appeared many times. This sequence joins TRBV4-3 and TRBJ1-6; D gene ambiguous. The CDR3 covers 16 residues. Germline values: CDR1 LGHNA, CDR2 YSLEER. V lost 0 bases to trimming and J lost 8 bases, with 14 bases between them. The CDR3 sequence: CASSQDPLGGYSPLHF. The CDR3, as DNA: TGCGCCAGCAGCCAAGACCCCCTCGGTGGGTATTCACCCCTCCACTTT.